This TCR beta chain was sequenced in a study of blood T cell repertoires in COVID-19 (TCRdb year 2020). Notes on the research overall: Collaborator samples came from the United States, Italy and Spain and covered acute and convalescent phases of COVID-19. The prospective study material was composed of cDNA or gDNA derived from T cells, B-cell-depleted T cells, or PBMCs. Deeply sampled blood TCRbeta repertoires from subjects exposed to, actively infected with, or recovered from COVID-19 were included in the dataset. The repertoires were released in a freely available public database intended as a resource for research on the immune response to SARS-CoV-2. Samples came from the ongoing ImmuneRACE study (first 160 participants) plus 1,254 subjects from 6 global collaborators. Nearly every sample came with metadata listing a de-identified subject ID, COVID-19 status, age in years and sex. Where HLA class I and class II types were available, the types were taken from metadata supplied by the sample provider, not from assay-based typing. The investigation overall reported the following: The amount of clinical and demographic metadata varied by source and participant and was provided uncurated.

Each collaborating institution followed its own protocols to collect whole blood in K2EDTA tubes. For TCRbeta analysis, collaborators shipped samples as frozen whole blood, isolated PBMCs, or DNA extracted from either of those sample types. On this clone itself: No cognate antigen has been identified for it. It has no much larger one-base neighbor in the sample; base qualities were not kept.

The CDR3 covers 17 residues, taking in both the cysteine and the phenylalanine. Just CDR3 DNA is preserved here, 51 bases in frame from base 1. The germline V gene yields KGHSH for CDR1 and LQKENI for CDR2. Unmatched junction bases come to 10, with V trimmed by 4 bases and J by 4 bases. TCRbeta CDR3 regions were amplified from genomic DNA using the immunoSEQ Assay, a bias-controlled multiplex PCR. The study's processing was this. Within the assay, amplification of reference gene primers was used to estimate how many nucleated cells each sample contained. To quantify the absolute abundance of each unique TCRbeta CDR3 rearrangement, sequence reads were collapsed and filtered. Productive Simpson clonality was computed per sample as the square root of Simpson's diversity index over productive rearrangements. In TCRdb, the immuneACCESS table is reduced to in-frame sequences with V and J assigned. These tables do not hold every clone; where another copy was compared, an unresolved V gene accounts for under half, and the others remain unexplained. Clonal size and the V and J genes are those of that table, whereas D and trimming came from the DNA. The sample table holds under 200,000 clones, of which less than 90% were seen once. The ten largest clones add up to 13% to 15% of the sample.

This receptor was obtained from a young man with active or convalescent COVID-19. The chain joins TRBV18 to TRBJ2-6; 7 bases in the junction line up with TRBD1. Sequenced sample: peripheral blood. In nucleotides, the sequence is TGTGCCAGCTCACTAGGACAGGTTCGGTACGGGGCCAACGTCCTGACTTTC. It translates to CASSLGQVRYGANVLTF.